The 28 T cell receptor beta chains listed next were all sequenced from one sample in a study of STAT3 mutations in large granular lymphocyte leukemia. Study-wide findings and caveats: In T-cell large granular lymphocyte leukemia, about half of patients showed multiple immunodominant subclonotypes.

Clones were read by immunoSEQ multiplex PCR, and TCRdb kept only the in-frame ones, dropping some. This sample has 8,000 to 11,000 clones, with about 85% found just once. Which antigens these TCRs recognize remains unknown. Sequencing used peripheral blood mononuclear cells. These receptors were collected from a man in his sixties with T-cell large granular lymphocyte leukemia. Some clones in this sample may be carry-over from other donors' samples.

V is TRBV27 and J is TRBJ2-1; tentative D call: TRBD1 (5 bases). This CDR3 contains 15 residues. Deletions cut 5 bases from V and 1 base from J, with 12 bases between. Per the germline V gene, CDR1 is MNHEY and CDR2 is SMNVEV (reference sequence). The DNA of the CDR3 is TGTGCCAGCAGTCCACAGGTTCTTTCCTACAATGAGCAGTTCTTC. Translated: CASSPQVLSYNEQFF.

The chain recombines TRBV2 with TRBJ2-3; 8 bases align to TRBD2. This CDR3 has 14 amino acids. Germline CDR1 is SNHLY and CDR2 is FYNNEI. V lost 7 bases and J lost 1; bases outside the gene matches: 4. This CDR3 reads CASKAGVGTDTQYF. The CDR3 DNA reads TGTGCCAGCAAAGCGGGAGTAGGCACAGATACGCAGTATTTT.

The chain uses TRBV5-1 and TRBJ2-7; a weak D match, TRBD1 (6 bases). CDR1 and CDR2 from the germline V gene are SGHRS and YFSETQ. V was pared by 0 bases and J by 3 bases, with 13 bases between. The CDR3 sequence is 15 residues long. In nucleotides, the CDR3 is TGCGCCAGCAGCTTGGAAACCGGGACATACTACGAGCAGTACTTC. Amino acid sequence: CASSLETGTYYEQYF.

The V and J genes are TRBV6-5 and TRBJ2-5; TRBD1 matches 9 bases. V shed 7 bases and J 5 bases; nucleotides not matched to a gene: 5. This CDR3 has 13 amino acids. Germline V gives CDR1 MNHEY, CDR2 SVGAGI. This CDR3 is CASNRDRDETQYF. The CDR3 DNA reads as TGTGCCAGCAACCGGGACAGGGACGAGACCCAGTACTTC.

The sample holds a few counts of this clone. The chain couples TRBV6-1 to TRBJ1-5; unclear D gene. The ends were cut back, 8 bases at V and 4 bases at J, with 12 bases in the middle. CDR1 and CDR2 (germline): MNHNS, SASEGT. The CDR3 consists of 13 residues. In DNA, the CDR3 is TGTGCCAGCGGCGCGGCAGGAAATCAGCCCCAGCATTTT. It translates to CASGAAGNQPQHF.

V is TRBV30 and J is TRBJ2-1, with 9 positions matching TRBD2. Per the germline V gene, CDR1 is GTSNPN and CDR2 is SVGIG (reference sequence). The CDR3 extends over 15 amino acids. Trimming removed 0 bases from V and 9 bases from J; junction bases left unmatched: 9. This CDR3 is CAWSVSLAGYGEQFF. The CDR3 DNA sequence: TGTGCCTGGAGTGTATCGCTAGCGGGATATGGTGAGCAGTTCTTC.

This chain joins TRBV13 and TRBJ1-1, with a tentative D call TRBD1 (5 bases). The germline CDR1 and CDR2 sequences are PRHDT and FYEKMQ (reference sequence). V shed 5 bases and J shed 2 bases, with 12 bases lying between them. The CDR3 length is 14 residues. The CDR3 bases are TGTGCCAGCAGCCTCCGACAGACAAACACTGAAGCTTTCTTT. It specifies CASSLRQTNTEAFF.

The rearrangement uses TRBV6-1 and TRBJ2-1; no reliable D call. Germline CDR1 reads MNHNS; CDR2 reads SASEGT. Trimming cost V 2 bases and J 7 bases, with 9 bases left between them. CDR3 size: 13 residues. DNA for the CDR3: TGTGCCAGCAGTGAACTAGTCGGAAATGAGCAGTTCTTC. Protein: CASSELVGNEQFF.

This sequence joins TRBV30 and TRBJ1-5; a weak D match, TRBD1 (5 bases). Germline V CDR1 and CDR2: GTSNPN, SVGIG (reference sequence). This CDR3 region has 14 residues. The ends were cut back, 2 bases at V and 0 bases at J, with 8 bases in the middle. DNA of the CDR3: TGTGCCTGGAGTACACAGGTTAGCAATCAGCCCCAGCATTTT. Translating it yields CAWSTQVSNQPQHF.

The chain uses TRBV2 and TRBJ2-7; D tentatively fits TRBD1 or TRBD2 (6 bases each). V dropped 7 bases and J dropped 5 bases, with 18 bases sitting between them. Germline V CDR1 and CDR2: SNHLY, FYNNEI. CDR3 size: 14 residues. CDR3 loop: CASTLWGALNEQYF. The CDR3 DNA sequence: TGTGCCAGCACCCTTTGGGGGGCCCTGAACGAGCAGTACTTC.

The chain combines TRBV30 with TRBJ1-5; a weak D match, TRBD1 (5 bases). CDR1 is GTSNPN, CDR2 SVGIG, per germline (reference sequence). V was trimmed by 2 bases and J by 5 bases, leaving 7 bases between them. This CDR3 is built from 12 residues. As DNA, the CDR3 is TGTGCCTGGAGTCCCAGGGATCAGCCCCAGCATTTT. Translation gives CAWSPRDQPQHF.

This clone was picked up a small number of times. V and J are TRBV14 and TRBJ1-5; D is unclear. The CDR3 has 12 residues. CDR1 SGHDN and CDR2 FVKESK come from the germline V gene. The V end was cut by 0 bases, the J end by 7 bases, with 4 bases between. CDR3 sequence (DNA): TGTGCCAGCAGCCAAGATGGGCAGCCCCAGCATTTT. Translation: CASSQDGQPQHF. Using reference TRBV14 and TRBJ1-5 for the parts outside the CDR3, the full variable domain is EAGVTQFPSHSVIEKGQTVTLRCDPISGHDNLYWYRRVMGKEIKFLLHFVKESKQDESGMPNNRFLAERTGGTYSTLKVQPAELEDSGVYFCASSQDGQPQHFGDGTRLSIL.

The table lists this clone with a count of one. This chain joins TRBV7-2 and TRBJ2-2; no clear D gene. V was clipped by 3 bases and J by 4 bases, with 6 bases between them. Germline V CDR1 and CDR2: SGHTA, FQGNSA. CDR3 length equals 13 residues. CDR3 DNA sequence: TGTGCCAGCAGCTTCTCGGGCACCGGGGAGCTGTTTTTT. This sequence encodes CASSFSGTGELFF. Full variable domain (remainder filled in from reference TRBV7-2 and TRBJ2-2): GAGVSQSPSNKVTEKGKDVELRCDPISGHTALYWYRQSLGQGLEFLIYFQGNSAPDKSGLPSDRFSAERTGGSVSTLTIQRTQQEDSAVYLCASSFSGTGELFFGEGSRLTVL.

In nucleotides, the CDR3 is TGTGCCAGCACCAGGGACAGGGATCGCTATGGCTACACCTTC. The encoded protein is CASTRDRDRYGYTF. This chain links TRBV2 with TRBJ1-2; the match to TRBD1 covers 9 bases. Germline V gene data show CDR1 as SNHLY and CDR2 as FYNNEI. V lost 7 bases, J lost 4 bases, and 7 bases stayed unmatched. The CDR3 length is 14 residues.

In nucleotides, the CDR3 is TGCAGCGTTGAACTTTCGAACACCGGGGAGCTGTTTTTT. Translation gives CSVELSNTGELFF. The chain combines TRBV29-1 with TRBJ2-2; D gene unclear. Germline V lookup: CDR1 SQVTM, CDR2 ANQGSEA. V was shortened by 2 bases and J by 0 bases, with 4 bases between the two germline ends. The CDR3 spans 13 residues.

The chain joins TRBV5-1 to TRBJ2-1, with D perhaps TRBD1 (5 bases). The CDR3 spans 13 residues. Germline CDR1 is SGHRS and CDR2 is YFSETQ. V gave up 6 bases and J gave up 0 bases, with 7 bases separating them. CDR3 bases: TGCGCCAGCACCAGGGACTCCTACAATGAGCAGTTCTTC. Its protein product is CASTRDSYNEQFF. The whole variable domain, filled in from reference TRBV5-1 and TRBJ2-1, reads KAGVTQTPRYLIKTRGQQVTLSCSPISGHRSVSWYQQTPGQGLQFLFEYFSETQRNKGNFPGRFSGRQFSNSRSEMNVSTLELGDSALYLCASTRDSYNEQFFGPGTRLTVL.

This chain connects TRBV9 to TRBJ2-7, with D unclear. Trimming shortened V by 4 bases and J by 3 bases, and 14 bases separated the two germline ends. CDR3 length: 14 residues. The germline V gene has CDR1 SGDLS and CDR2 YYNGEE. CDR3 residues: CASSPRSEHYEQYF. DNA for the CDR3: TGTGCCAGCAGCCCACGATCGGAGCACTACGAGCAGTACTTC.

The chain joins TRBV6-6 to TRBJ1-5; D is unclear. V was shortened by 2 bases and J by 8 bases, with 10 bases between the two germline ends. The CDR3 is 13 amino acids. Germline CDR1 MNHNY, CDR2 SVGAGI (reference sequence). CDR3 DNA sequence: TGTGCCAGCAGTTACGGGTCAATTGAGCCCCAGCATTTT. It codes for CASSYGSIEPQHF.

This chain links TRBV9 with TRBJ2-3, with TRBD2 matching over 10 bases. This CDR3 has 15 residues. Looked up from germline, CDR1 is SGDLS and CDR2 is YYNGEE. Unmatched junction bases numbered 2, after V lost 0 bases and J lost 4 bases. The CDR3 here is CASSVESGRADTQYF. For the CDR3, the DNA is TGTGCCAGCAGCGTAGAAAGCGGGAGGGCAGATACGCAGTATTTT.

The table lists this clone with a count of one. The V and J genes are TRBV18 and TRBJ2-2, with unresolved D. Trimming removed 1 base at V and 3 bases at J, with 6 bases between. CDR1 is KGHSH, CDR2 LQKENI, per germline. This CDR3 is built from 14 residues. The CDR3 DNA follows: TGTGCCAGCTCACCACAACAACACACCGGGGAGCTGTTTTTT. Translated: CASSPQQHTGELFF.

The chain has TRBV6-1 and TRBJ2-3; TRBD2 matches 7 bases. The CDR3 is made up of 14 amino acids. The germline gives CDR1 MNHNS, CDR2 SASEGT. The V gene end was trimmed by 6 bases and the J gene end by 5 bases; junction bases not matched to a gene: 8. The CDR3 coding sequence is TGTGCCAGCAGCACAATAGGCGGGAGAGATACGCAGTATTTT. This sequence encodes CASSTIGGRDTQYF.

The chain carries TRBV9 and TRBJ2-3; 7 positions match TRBD1. The CDR3 length is 15 residues. Germline loops: CDR1 SGDLS, CDR2 YYNGEE. J gave up 1 base and V 4 bases, and 6 bases lay outside the gene matches. This CDR3 is CASSPEQGGTDTQYF. CDR3 sequence (DNA): TGTGCCAGCAGCCCAGAGCAGGGGGGCACAGATACGCAGTATTTT.

This chain connects TRBV7-9 to TRBJ1-6; the D is unclear. This CDR3 comprises 14 residues. Germline CDR1 reads SEHNR; CDR2 reads FQNEAQ (reference sequence). Trimming took off 0 bases at V and 14 bases at J, with 14 bases between the two ends. The CDR3 region has the DNA TGTGCCAGCAGCTTAGCGGTAGGCCTCTTCACCCTCCACTTT. This sequence encodes CASSLAVGLFTLHF.

The rearrangement links TRBV28 to TRBJ2-7, with 7 bases matching TRBD2. Germline lookup yields CDR1 MDHEN and CDR2 SYDVKM. This CDR3 spans 14 amino acids. V dropped 2 bases and J dropped 6; count of bases not matched to a gene: 7. The CDR3 nucleotides are TGTGCCAGCAGTTTACCGGCGGGAGTTGCCGAGCAGTACTTC. Translated, it gives CASSLPAGVAEQYF.

J is TRBJ2-5 and V is TRBV2; D call uncertain. Per the germline V gene, CDR1 is SNHLY and CDR2 is FYNNEI. The CDR3 runs to 13 residues. Trimming cost V 7 bases and J 5 bases, with 14 bases left between them. The CDR3 loop is CASTARDWETQYF. The CDR3 DNA follows: TGTGCCAGCACCGCCCGCGACTGGGAGACCCAGTACTTC.

The CDR3 spells CSVGTAEGGGYTF. CDR3 sequence (DNA): TGCAGCGTTGGGACAGCCGAGGGTGGTGGCTACACCTTC. This chain connects TRBV29-1 to TRBJ1-2; D may be TRBD1 (6 bases). The CDR3 sequence is 13 residues long. The germline V and J ends were trimmed by 4 bases and 7 bases, with 16 bases remaining between them. CDR1 and CDR2 from the germline V gene are SQVTM and ANQGSEA.

The V and J genes are TRBV19 and TRBJ2-7, with D tentatively TRBD1 (5 bases). V was shortened by 3 bases and J by 3 bases, with 9 bases between the two germline ends. The germline V gene encodes CDR1 LNHDA and CDR2 SQIVND (reference sequence). The CDR3 has 13 residues. CDR3 loop: CASSMGQSYEQYF. For the CDR3, the DNA is TGTGCCAGTAGTATGGGGCAAAGCTACGAGCAGTACTTC. Variable domain in full (rest from reference TRBV19 and TRBJ2-7): DGGITQSPKYLFRKEGQNVTLSCEQNLNHDAMYWYRQDPGQGLRLIYYSQIVNDFQKGDIAEGYSVSREKKESFPLTVTSAQKNPTAFYLCASSMGQSYEQYFGPGTRLTVT.

The chain's CDR3 is CASSDLAGASNTGELFF. The CDR3 DNA follows: TGCGCCAGCAGTGATCTAGCGGGAGCCTCGAACACCGGGGAGCTGTTTTTT. V gene TRBV10-1 combines with J gene TRBJ2-2, with 10 bases identical to TRBD2. The CDR3 covers 17 residues. CDR1 and CDR2 from the germline V gene are WNHNN and SYGVQD (reference sequence). V lost 3 bases and J lost 0; bases outside the gene matches: 4.